These 12 T cell receptor beta chains came from one sample sequenced in a study of T cells after yellow fever vaccination. One entry per CDR3 protein, called by TCRdb with MiXCR from the 5' RACE reads. This sample yields about 68,000 distinct CDR3 sequences, of which approximately 6.1% are seen a single time; 37% belongs to the top ten. The sample was CD8+ T cells sorted from PBMCs, taken about 49 days after the first yellow fever vaccination. The receptors shown here come from a man aged 18 to 30 who received the YFV17D yellow fever vaccine.

This clonotype was picked up a small number of times. The J gene is TRBJ2-2, the V gene TRBV13; 7 positions agree with TRBD1. The V gene end was trimmed by 1 base and the J gene end by 4 bases; junction bases not matched to a gene: 6. Germline CDR1 reads PRHDT; CDR2 reads FYEKMQ (reference sequence). The CDR3 is 16 amino acids. The CDR3 loop is CASSLEGADPTGELFF. CDR3 sequence (DNA): TGTGCCAGCAGCTTAGAGGGGGCGGACCCCACCGGGGAGCTGTTTTTT.

This clonotype has a count of ten or more. In nucleotides, the CDR3 is TGTGCCAGCAGCTGGGGACAGAACTACGAGCAGTACTTC. It encodes CASSWGQNYEQYF. V gene TRBV7-8 combines with J gene TRBJ2-7; TRBD1 matches at 7 bases. V shed 4 bases and J 3 bases; nucleotides not matched to a gene: 3. This CDR3 is built from 13 residues. Germline CDR1 is SGHVS and CDR2 is FQNEAQ.

The sample holds many counts of this clonotype. The chain couples TRBV6-1 to TRBJ2-4, with D hard to call. Germline V CDR1 and CDR2: MNHNS, SASEGT. The CDR3 contains 18 residues. V was cut by 7 bases and J by 0 bases, with 22 bases left in between. The CDR3, as DNA: TGTGCCAGCAACCTACAGATCCGGCCGTGGCTAGCCAAAAACATTCAGTACTTC. This translates into CASNLQIRPWLAKNIQYF.

The chain employs TRBV7-9 and TRBJ2-7; D tentatively reads TRBD1 or TRBD2 (5 bases each). The CDR3 is 13 residues long. Germline-derived CDR1 and CDR2 are SEHNR and FQNEAQ (reference sequence). Trimming pared 10 bases from V and 6 bases from J, leaving 19 bases between. CDR3 nucleotide sequence: TGTGCCATCGGCTCGGGGCTACTCTGCGAGCAGTACGTC. Protein product: CAIGSGLLCEQYV.

This clonotype was observed many times. This chain links TRBV6-2 or TRBV6-3 with TRBJ2-3, with D perhaps TRBD1 (5 bases). The CDR3 is made up of 15 amino acids. Deletions cut 5 bases from V and 2 bases from J, with 14 bases between. Germline CDR1 and CDR2: MNHEY and SVGEGT. CDR3 sequence: CASSKDTEITDTQYF. CDR3 in DNA: TGTGCCAGCAGTAAGGACACGGAGATCACAGATACGCAGTATTTT.

The V call is TRBV18, the J call TRBJ1-1; no firm D call. This CDR3 has 16 amino acids. V lost 2 bases and J 0 bases, leaving 13 bases between the germline ends. The germline gives CDR1 KGHSH, CDR2 LQKENI. The CDR3 nucleotides read TGTGCCAGCTCACCAGAGAACTGGTACATGAACACTGAAGCTTTCTTT. Its translation is CASSPENWYMNTEAFF. Full variable domain (remainder filled in from reference TRBV18 and TRBJ1-1): NAGVMQNPRHLVRRRGQEARLRCSPMKGHSHVYWYRQLPEEGLKFMVYLQKENIIDESGMPKERFSAEFPKEGPSILRIQQVVRGDSAAYFCASSPENWYMNTEAFFGQGTRLTVV.

This clonotype was counted at least ten times. J is TRBJ2-7 and V is TRBV29-1; D is unresolved. Between the trimmed V and J ends, which lost 1 base and 3 bases, there was a span of 7 bases. This CDR3 has 12 residues. Germline CDR1 reads SQVTM; CDR2 reads ANQGSEA. The CDR3 is CSVEVADYEQYF. The CDR3 nucleotides read TGCAGCGTTGAAGTAGCCGACTACGAGCAGTACTTC.

By share of the sample, this clonotype is medium-sized (0.01 to 0.1%). V usage is TRBV6-2 or TRBV6-3 and J usage is TRBJ2-7; D possibly uses TRBD1 or TRBD2 (6 bases each). The CDR3 consists of 12 residues. V lost 7 bases to trimming and J lost 4 bases, with 11 bases between them. Germline assignment: CDR1 MNHEY and CDR2 SVGEGT. CDR3 sequence: CASIGGEYEQYF. Written as DNA, the CDR3 is TGTGCCAGCATCGGGGGCGAATACGAGCAGTACTTC.

This clonotype was picked up many times. The genes are TRBV29-1 and TRBJ2-2; D might be TRBD1 (5 bases). The V gene's germline CDR1 is SQVTM and CDR2 ANQGSEA. Trimming removed 6 bases at V and 1 base at J, with 9 bases between. The CDR3 totals 13 residues. The CDR3 DNA is TGCAGCGTCGTCAGGGTGAACACCGGGGAGCTGTTTTTT. As protein: CSVVRVNTGELFF.

This clonotype has a count of ten or more. This chain joins TRBV7-8 and TRBJ2-5, with 9 bases lining up with TRBD2. The CDR3 runs 18 residues. Trimming at V came to 2 bases and at J to 1 base, leaving 11 bases not matched to a gene. CDR1 SGHVS and CDR2 FQNEAQ come from the germline V gene. CDR3 in amino acids: CASSLSLAGRRFQETQYF. The CDR3 DNA is TGTGCCAGCAGCTTAAGCCTAGCGGGGAGAAGGTTCCAAGAGACCCAGTACTTC.

This clonotype was observed at least ten times. The chain recombines TRBV2 with TRBJ1-1; D not resolved. This CDR3 comprises 15 residues. Germline-derived CDR1 and CDR2 are SNHLY and FYNNEI. The V end was cut by 0 bases, the J end by 0 bases, with 8 bases between. In DNA, the CDR3 is TGTGCCAGCAGTGAAGCTGCTGAGGTGAACACTGAAGCTTTCTTT. Translated, it gives CASSEAAEVNTEAFF.

This clonotype was observed at least ten times. V gene TRBV5-1 combines with J gene TRBJ1-2; 8 positions agree with TRBD1. Looked up from germline, CDR1 is SGHRS and CDR2 is YFSETQ. CDR3 length: 14 amino acids. The J segment lost 5 bases and the V segment lost 5 bases, leaving 8 bases of the junction unmatched. The CDR3 DNA reads as TGCGCCAGCAGAACGGACAGGGTGAGGTATGGCTACACCTTC. Translating gives CASRTDRVRYGYTF.